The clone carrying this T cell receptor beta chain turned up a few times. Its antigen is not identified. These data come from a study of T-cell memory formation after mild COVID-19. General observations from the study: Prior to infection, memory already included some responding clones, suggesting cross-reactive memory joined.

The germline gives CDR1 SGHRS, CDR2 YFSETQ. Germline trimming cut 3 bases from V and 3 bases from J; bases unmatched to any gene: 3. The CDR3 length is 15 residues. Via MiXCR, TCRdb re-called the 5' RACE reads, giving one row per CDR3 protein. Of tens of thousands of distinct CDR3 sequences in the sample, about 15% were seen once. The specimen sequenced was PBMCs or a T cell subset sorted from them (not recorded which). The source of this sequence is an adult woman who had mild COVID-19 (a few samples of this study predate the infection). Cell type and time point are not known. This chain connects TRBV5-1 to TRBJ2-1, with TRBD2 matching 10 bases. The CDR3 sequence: CASSSGLADYNEQFF. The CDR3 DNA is TGCGCCAGCAGCTCCGGACTAGCGGACTACAATGAGCAGTTCTTC.